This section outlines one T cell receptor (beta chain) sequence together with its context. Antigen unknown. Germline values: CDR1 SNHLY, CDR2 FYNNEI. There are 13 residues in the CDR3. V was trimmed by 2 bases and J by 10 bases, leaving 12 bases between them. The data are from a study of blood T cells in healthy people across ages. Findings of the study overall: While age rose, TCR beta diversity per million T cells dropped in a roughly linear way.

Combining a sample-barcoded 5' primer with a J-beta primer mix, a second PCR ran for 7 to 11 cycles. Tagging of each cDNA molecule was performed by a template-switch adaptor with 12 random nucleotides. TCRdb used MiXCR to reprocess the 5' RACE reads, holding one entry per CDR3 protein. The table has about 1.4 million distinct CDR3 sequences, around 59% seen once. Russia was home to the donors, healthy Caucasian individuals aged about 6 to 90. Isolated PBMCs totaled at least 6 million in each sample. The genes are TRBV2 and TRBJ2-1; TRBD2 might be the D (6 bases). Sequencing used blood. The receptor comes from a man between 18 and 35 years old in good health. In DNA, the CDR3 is TGTGCCAGCAGTGAACCGGACTATTGGGAGCAGTTCTTC. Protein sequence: CASSEPDYWEQFF.